Sequencing of this T cell receptor (beta chain) was carried out in a study of shared clonotypes between healthy human individuals. Whole-study findings and limits: Investigators expected sequencing depth to affect clonotype sharing among donors.

The assay used deep level. In the original analysis: Junction-only sequences without quality scores were provided by ImmunoSEQ, so filtering was different. TCRdb's copy holds only in-frame clones and misses some; the assay was immunoSEQ multiplex PCR. The D gene and trimming were derived from the DNA, and the V and J assignments and clone size from that table. Counted here are about 490,000 clones, about 79% occurring once; the ten biggest clones make up under 15%. V was cut by 1 base and J by 0 bases, with 7 bases left in between. CDR1 SQVTM and CDR2 ANQGSEA come from the germline V gene. This CDR3 spans 14 amino acids. As for this clone: Its target is not known.

The sequenced material came from PBMCs. The V call is TRBV29-1, the J call TRBJ1-3; D ambiguous. The receptor was isolated from a woman aged 40 to 50 in good health. Some clones in this sample may be carry-over from other donors' samples. CDR3 residues: CSVEAESSGNTIYF. The CDR3 nucleotides read TGCAGCGTTGAAGCTGAGAGCTCTGGAAACACCATATATTTT.